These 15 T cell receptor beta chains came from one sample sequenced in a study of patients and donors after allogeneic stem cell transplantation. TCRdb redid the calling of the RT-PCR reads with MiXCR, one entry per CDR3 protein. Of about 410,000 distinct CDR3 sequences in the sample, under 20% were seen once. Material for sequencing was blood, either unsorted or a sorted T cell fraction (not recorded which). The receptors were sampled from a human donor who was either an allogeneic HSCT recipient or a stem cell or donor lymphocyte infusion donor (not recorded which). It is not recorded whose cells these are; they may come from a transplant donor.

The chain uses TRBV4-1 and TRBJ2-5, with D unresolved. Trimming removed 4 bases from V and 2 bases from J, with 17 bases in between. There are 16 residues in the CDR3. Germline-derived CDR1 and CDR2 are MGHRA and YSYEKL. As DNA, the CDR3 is TGCGCCAGCAGCCCAATCCCTTTGACTGCTCAAGAGACCCAGTACTTC. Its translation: CASSPIPLTAQETQYF.

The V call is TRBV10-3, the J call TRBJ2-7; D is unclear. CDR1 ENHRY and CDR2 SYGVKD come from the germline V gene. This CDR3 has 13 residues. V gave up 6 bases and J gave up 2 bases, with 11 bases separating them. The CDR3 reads CAIRGTSAYEQYF. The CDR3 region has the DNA TGTGCCATCAGAGGAACCTCAGCCTACGAGCAGTACTTC.

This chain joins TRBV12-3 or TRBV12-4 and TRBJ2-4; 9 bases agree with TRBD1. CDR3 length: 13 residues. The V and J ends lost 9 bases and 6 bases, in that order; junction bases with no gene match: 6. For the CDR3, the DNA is TGTGCCAGTCGGGGACAGGGTGGAAACATTCAGTACTTC. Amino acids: CASRGQGGNIQYF.

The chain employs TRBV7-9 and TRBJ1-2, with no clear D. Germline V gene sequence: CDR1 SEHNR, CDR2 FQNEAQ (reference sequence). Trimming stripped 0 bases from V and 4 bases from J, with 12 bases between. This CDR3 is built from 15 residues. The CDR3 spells CASSLALNGPYGYTF. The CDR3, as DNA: TGTGCCAGCAGCTTAGCGCTAAACGGTCCCTATGGCTACACCTTC.

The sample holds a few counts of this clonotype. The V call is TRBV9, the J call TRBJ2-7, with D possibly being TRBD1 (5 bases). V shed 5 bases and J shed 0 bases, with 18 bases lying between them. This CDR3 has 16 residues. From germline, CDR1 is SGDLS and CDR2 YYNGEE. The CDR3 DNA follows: TGTGCCAGCAGTCACCCGGTGGGGCAGGGCTCCTACGAGCAGTACTTC. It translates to CASSHPVGQGSYEQYF.

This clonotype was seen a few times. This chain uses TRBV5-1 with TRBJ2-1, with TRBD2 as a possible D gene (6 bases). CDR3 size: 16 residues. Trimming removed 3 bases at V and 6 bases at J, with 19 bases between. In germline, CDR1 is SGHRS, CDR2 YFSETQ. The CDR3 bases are TGCGCCAGCAGCTGGTCTCGAGCCCCCGGGGGCAATGAGCAGTTCTTC. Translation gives CASSWSRAPGGNEQFF.

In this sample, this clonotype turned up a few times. The CDR3 DNA reads TGCGCCAGCAGCCGTTCATCCCTTGAGCGGGGGGAGAGGTTCTTC. Amino acids: CASSRSSLERGERFF. The chain carries TRBV4-1 and TRBJ2-1, with 9 bases fitting TRBD2. This CDR3 has 15 amino acids. Germline CDR1 MGHRA, CDR2 YSYEKL. With 4 bases clipped from V and 15 bases from J, the junction kept 16 bases outside the gene matches.

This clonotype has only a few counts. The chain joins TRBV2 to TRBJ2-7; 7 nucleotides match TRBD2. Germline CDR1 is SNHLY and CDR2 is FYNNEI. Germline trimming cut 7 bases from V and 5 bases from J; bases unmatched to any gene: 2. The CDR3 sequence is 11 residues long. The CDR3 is CASMGGDEQYF. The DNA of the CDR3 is TGTGCCAGCATGGGAGGGGACGAGCAGTACTTC.

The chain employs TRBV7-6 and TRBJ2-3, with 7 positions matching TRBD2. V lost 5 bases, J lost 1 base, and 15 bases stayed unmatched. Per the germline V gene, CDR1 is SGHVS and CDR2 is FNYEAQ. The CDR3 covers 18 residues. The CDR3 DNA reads TGTGCCAGCAGCCTGCAAATTCTGGCGGGAGAGGGCACAGATACGCAGTATTTT. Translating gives CASSLQILAGEGTDTQYF. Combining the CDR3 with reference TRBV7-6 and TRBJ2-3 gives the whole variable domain GAGVSQSPRYKVTKRGQDVALRCDPISGHVSLYWYRQALGQGPEFLTYFNYEAQQDKSGLPNDRFSAERPEGSISTLTIQRTEQRDSAMYRCASSLQILAGEGTDTQYFGPGTRLTVL.

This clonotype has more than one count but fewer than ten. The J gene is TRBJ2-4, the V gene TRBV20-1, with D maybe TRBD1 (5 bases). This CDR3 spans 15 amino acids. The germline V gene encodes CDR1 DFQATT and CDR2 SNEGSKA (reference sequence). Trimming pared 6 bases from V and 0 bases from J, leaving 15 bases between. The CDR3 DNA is TGCAGTGCCCCCGACAGCCTACTAGCCAAAAACATTCAGTACTTC. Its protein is CSAPDSLLAKNIQYF.

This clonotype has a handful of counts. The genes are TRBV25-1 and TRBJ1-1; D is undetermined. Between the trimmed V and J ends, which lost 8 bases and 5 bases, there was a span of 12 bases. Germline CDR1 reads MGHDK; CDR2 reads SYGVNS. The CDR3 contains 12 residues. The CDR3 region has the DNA TGTGCCAGCTTCCCTCAGGAGACTGAAGCTTTCTTT. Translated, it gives CASFPQETEAFF.

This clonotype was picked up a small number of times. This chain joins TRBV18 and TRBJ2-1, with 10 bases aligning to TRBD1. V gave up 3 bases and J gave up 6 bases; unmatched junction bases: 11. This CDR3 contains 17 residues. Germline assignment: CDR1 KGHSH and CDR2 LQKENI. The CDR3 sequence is CASSPLRQGAQFNEQFF. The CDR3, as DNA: TGTGCCAGCTCACCTCTTCGACAGGGGGCTCAATTCAATGAGCAGTTCTTC.

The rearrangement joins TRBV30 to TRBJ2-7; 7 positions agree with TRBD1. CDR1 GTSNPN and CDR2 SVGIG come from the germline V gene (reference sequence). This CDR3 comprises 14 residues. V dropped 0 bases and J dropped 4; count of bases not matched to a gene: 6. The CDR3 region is CAWSVVGQAYEQYF. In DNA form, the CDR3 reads TGTGCCTGGAGTGTAGTAGGACAGGCTTACGAGCAGTACTTC.

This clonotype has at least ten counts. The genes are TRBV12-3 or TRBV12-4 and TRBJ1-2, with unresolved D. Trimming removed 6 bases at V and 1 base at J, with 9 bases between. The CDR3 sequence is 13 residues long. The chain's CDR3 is CASRDHDNYGYTF. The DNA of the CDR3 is TGTGCCAGCAGAGACCACGATAACTATGGCTACACCTTC.

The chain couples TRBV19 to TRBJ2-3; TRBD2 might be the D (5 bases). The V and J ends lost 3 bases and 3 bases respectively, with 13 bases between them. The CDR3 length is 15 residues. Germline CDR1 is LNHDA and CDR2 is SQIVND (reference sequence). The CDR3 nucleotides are TGTGCCAGTAGTATTGAGGGTGTCAGGACAGATACGCAGTATTTT. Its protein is CASSIEGVRTDTQYF.